A selection of T cell receptor beta chains follows, all from one sample in a study of blood T cell repertoires in COVID-19. Sequencing used immunoSEQ multiplex PCR; TCRdb keeps in-frame clones, though not all of them. The sample records roughly 190,000 clones, 75% to 85% being singletons. Sequences were obtained from PBMCs or T cells enriched from blood (not recorded which). Receptors were obtained from a woman between 45 and 65 years old with acute COVID-19. The CDR3 runs from the conserved cysteine through the conserved F or W. Each record gives: V gene, CDR3 length, J gene, CDR3 protein.

>TRBV2|16|TRBJ1-4
CASSVTGGAGNEKLFF
>TRBV6-5|13|TRBJ1-6
CASSYSRSSPLHF
>TRBV3-1/TRBV3-2|14|TRBJ1-2
CASSQDQGTGGYTF
>TRBV11-2|15|TRBJ1-5
CASSLEGGGNQPQHF
>TRBV27|18|TRBJ1-6
CASRLGLQGSLGNSPLHF
>TRBV3-1/TRBV3-2|14|TRBJ1-5
CASSGQAENQPQHF
>TRBV28|17|TRBJ2-1
CASSPRGLAGRYNEQFF
>TRBV18|15|TRBJ1-6
CASSPPMTGNSPLHF
>TRBV19|15|TRBJ2-5
CASGSSGGTEETQYF
>TRBV6-1|15|TRBJ2-3
CASSEARGAGDTQYF
>TRBV10-3|15|TRBJ1-2
CAISEGQGHRYGYTF
>TRBV27|16|TRBJ1-5
CASSLSGQLYNQPQHF
>TRBV21-1|16|TRBJ2-5
CASSPKLAGEIETQYF
>TRBV23-1|13|TRBJ1-5
CASRDRGNQPQHF
>TRBV23-1|14|TRBJ1-1
CASRPGHQNTEAFF
>TRBV5-6|16|TRBJ2-3
CASSLFGGVSTDTQYF
>TRBV21-1|19|TRBJ2-2
CASSKYRKQNPLVYGELFF
>TRBV7-2|16|TRBJ2-2
CASTAGWQRNTGELFF
>TRBV13|14|TRBJ1-1
CASSQVTPGTEAFF
>TRBV6-2/TRBV6-3|14|TRBJ1-5
CASSYPNGGQPQHF
>TRBV27|14|TRBJ1-2
CASSFLQGSGGYTF
>TRBV6-5|13|TRBJ1-1
CASSYNSNTEAFF
>TRBV6-5|14|TRBJ1-6
CASERGQGITPLHF
>TRBV21-1|17|TRBJ1-2
CASSKERSGGPSYGYTF
>TRBV5-8|12|TRBJ1-1
CASSLRETEAFF
>TRBV5-1|15|TRBJ1-1
CASSLGPGAGTEAFF
>TRBV24-1|14|TRBJ1-5
CATSDPGTNQPQHF
>TRBV19|17|TRBJ2-5
CASSDKLAGTPQETQYF
>TRBV7-9|18|TRBJ1-6
CASSFPGQGAPGNSPLHF
>TRBV24-1|17|TRBJ1-4
CATSDLGAIRPNEKLFF
>TRBV28|18|TRBJ1-4
CASRPALGQGAANEKLFF
>TRBV7-7|15|TRBJ2-3
CASSLSSGGGDTQYF
>TRBV28|12|TRBJ1-5
CAYGTLNQPQHF
>TRBV7-3|15|TRBJ2-2
CASSLSRTVTGELFF
>TRBV18|15|TRBJ1-6
CASSIDIRDNSPLHF
>TRBV6-5|12|TRBJ2-5
CASRRREETQYF
>TRBV10-2|12|TRBJ1-2
CASSELSDGYTF
>TRBV6-2/TRBV6-3|15|TRBJ1-2
CASSLSDRKNYGYTF
>TRBV7-3|14|TRBJ2-3
CASSSGGPLDTQYF
>TRBV11-2|17|TRBJ2-2
CASSARGAGENTGELFF
>TRBV24-1|13|TRBJ2-5
CATSGDSQETQYF
>TRBV5-6|14|TRBJ2-3
CASTSTGWPDTQYF
>TRBV28|16|TRBJ1-2
CASVTRGFFMNYGYTF